This T cell receptor (beta chain) was sequenced in a study of shared clonotypes between healthy human individuals. About the study: Per donor, three plates held CD4 naive cells, three held CD4 memory, two held CD8 naive and one held CD8 memory.

Trimming cost V 0 bases and J 0 bases, with 6 bases left between them. The CDR3 covers 15 residues. Germline-derived CDR1 and CDR2 are KGHSH and LQKENI. In the study's own analysis: ImmunoSEQ output lacked quality scores and full-length reads, limiting matched filtering. TCRdb keeps only in-frame clones here, not all; method: immunoSEQ multiplex PCR. Clone size and the V and J calls come from that table; the DNA yielded D and trimming. The table shows over a million clones, with about three quarters occurring only once. The sequencing sample was made of memory CD4+ T cells sorted from blood. Specified subset: CD45RA-negative fraction. The V and J genes are TRBV18 and TRBJ1-3; D is unresolved. This receptor was obtained from a man younger than 35 in good health. In nucleotides, the CDR3 is TGTGCCAGCTCACCACCGACTCTCTCTGGAAACACCATATATTTT. This gives the protein CASSPPTLSGNTIYF.